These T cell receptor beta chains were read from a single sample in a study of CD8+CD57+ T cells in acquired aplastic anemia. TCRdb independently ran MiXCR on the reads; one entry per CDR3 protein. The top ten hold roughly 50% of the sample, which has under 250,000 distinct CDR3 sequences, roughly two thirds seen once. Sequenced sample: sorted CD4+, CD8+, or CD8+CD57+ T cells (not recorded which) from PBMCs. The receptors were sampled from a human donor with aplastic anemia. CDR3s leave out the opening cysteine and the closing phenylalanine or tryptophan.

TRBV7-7 ASSPQLGFGELF
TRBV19 ASSTTGTVVSEQY
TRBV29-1 SVELPPLGRDTEAF
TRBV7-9 ASRTGSIEQF
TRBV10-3 ASRGGGTEAF
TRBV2 ASRTDMISNQPQH
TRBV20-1 SARTGSSEKLF
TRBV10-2 ASHRDPESYEQY
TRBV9 ASSARTGETDTQY
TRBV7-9 ASSPLHRGGDGYT
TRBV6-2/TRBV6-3 ASGIRRQGGGELF
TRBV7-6 ASSRTRPGGPNGELF
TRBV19 ASRPGTVNTEAF
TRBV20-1 SARPEYRAYNEQF
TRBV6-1 ASSEQTGDSYEQY
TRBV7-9 ASSPDRGPYEQY
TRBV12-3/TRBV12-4 ASSSIGGYTDTQY
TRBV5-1 ASSPQGAQETQY
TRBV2 ASSSGTVTYEQY
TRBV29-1 SVEERYGYT
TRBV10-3 AISLQGNGYT
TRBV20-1 SAAGGQETQY
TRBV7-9 ASSLVQAYGYT
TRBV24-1 ATSDPGTSSTDTQY
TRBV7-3 ASSPDSGSYGYT
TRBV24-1 ATGGTSGTPGEQY
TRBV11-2 ASSLALGNTIY
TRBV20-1 SARDRDRGLYGGYT